These 25 T cell receptor beta chains originate from one sample sequenced in a study of T-cell reconstitution after alpha-beta-depleted transplantation in children. It was with unique molecular identifiers that the TCRbeta library was prepared. TCRdb recomputed calls from the PCR reads with MiXCR, one row per CDR3 protein. The sample has some 500,000 distinct CDR3 sequences, around 19% seen once. Here the sequenced sample was PBMCs from the stem cell graft donor, taken from the stem cell graft. These receptors were obtained from a human donor who donated a stem cell graft to a child with acute lymphoblastic leukemia.

The rearrangement joins TRBV29-1 to TRBJ2-2; 7 bases fit TRBD1. CDR1 is SQVTM, CDR2 ANQGSEA, per germline. V dropped 5 bases and J dropped 0; count of bases not matched to a gene: 3. This CDR3 spans 14 amino acids. The CDR3 DNA follows: TGCAGCGTTACGGACAGGCCGAACACCGGGGAGCTGTTTTTT. Its protein is CSVTDRPNTGELFF.

The chain recombines TRBV7-2 with TRBJ2-2; 14 bases map to TRBD2. This CDR3 has 17 residues. Germline V gene sequence: CDR1 SGHTA, CDR2 FQGNSA. V trimming: 5 bases; J trimming: 5 bases; junction bases outside the gene matches: 7. The CDR3 reads CASSKQGLAGDTGELFF. CDR3 DNA sequence: TGTGCCAGCAGCAAGCAGGGACTAGCGGGAGATACCGGGGAGCTGTTTTTT.

J is TRBJ2-1 and V is TRBV5-1; 7 bases align to TRBD2. CDR1 is SGHRS and CDR2 is YFSETQ in the germline V gene. The trim removed 6 bases at V and 5 bases at J, leaving 8 bases unmatched. CDR3 length: 14 residues. This CDR3 is CASTARGYDNEQFF. CDR3 nucleotide sequence: TGCGCCAGCACGGCGCGGGGGTATGACAATGAGCAGTTCTTC. Full variable domain (remainder filled in from reference TRBV5-1 and TRBJ2-1): KAGVTQTPRYLIKTRGQQVTLSCSPISGHRSVSWYQQTPGQGLQFLFEYFSETQRNKGNFPGRFSGRQFSNSRSEMNVSTLELGDSALYLCASTARGYDNEQFFGPGTRLTVL.

This clonotype showed up just a few times. The chain is built from TRBV29-1 and TRBJ1-2; D is unresolved. Per germline, CDR1 SQVTM and CDR2 ANQGSEA. V was trimmed by 6 bases and J by 2 bases, leaving 13 bases between them. CDR3 size: 13 residues. CDR3 in amino acids: CSVGYDPNYGYTF. CDR3 DNA sequence: TGCAGCGTAGGATACGACCCGAACTATGGCTACACCTTC.

The table lists this clonotype with a few counts. The J gene is TRBJ2-2, the V gene TRBV10-1; the D gene could be TRBD1 or TRBD2 (6 bases each). The CDR3 is made up of 13 amino acids. The germline V gene has CDR1 WNHNN and CDR2 SYGVQD (reference sequence). Trimming took off 5 bases at V and 8 bases at J, with 12 bases between the two ends. CDR3 bases: TGCGCCAGCAGTACGCCGGGGGCGGGGGAGCTGTTTTTT. Protein: CASSTPGAGELFF.

This clonotype was recorded a few times. The chain employs TRBV20-1 and TRBJ1-2; D is ambiguous. CDR1 and CDR2 from the germline V gene are DFQATT and SNEGSKA (reference sequence). CDR3 length equals 13 residues. Trimming took 3 bases from V and 2 from J, leaving 10 bases between them. The CDR3 DNA is TGCAGTGCTAGGGCCAGAGAGAACTATGGCTACACCTTC. Amino acid sequence: CSARARENYGYTF.

The chain combines TRBV20-1 with TRBJ2-7; 7 nucleotides align to TRBD1. Germline V gene lookup returns CDR1 DFQATT and CDR2 SNEGSKA (reference sequence). Trimming cost V 6 bases and J 1 base; bases outside gene matches: 6. The length of the CDR3 is 13 residues. DNA for the CDR3: TGCAGTGCGTCAACAGGGGCATCCTACGAGCAGTACTTC. Its protein product is CSASTGASYEQYF.

This clonotype has more than one count but fewer than ten. The rearrangement joins TRBV9 to TRBJ2-5; D remains unclear. Germline V gene data show CDR1 as SGDLS and CDR2 as YYNGEE. The CDR3 is 14 residues long. V lost 0 bases and J 5 bases, leaving 11 bases between the germline ends. CDR3 sequence (DNA): TGTGCCAGCAGCGTAGGTCCAAACCCGGAGACCCAGTACTTC. Protein sequence: CASSVGPNPETQYF. The full variable domain, in which reference TRBV9 and TRBJ2-5 provide the parts outside the CDR3, is DSGVTQTPKHLITATGQRVTLRCSPRSGDLSVYWYQQSLDQGLQFLIQYYNGEERAKGNILERFSAQQFPDLHSELNLSSLELGDSALYFCASSVGPNPETQYFGPGTRLLVL.

In its sample, this clonotype was seen a few times. The V call is TRBV12-3 or TRBV12-4, the J call TRBJ1-1; D is uncertain. V was trimmed by 3 bases and J by 2 bases, leaving 4 bases between them. The CDR3 contains 12 residues. The CDR3 DNA reads as TGTGCCAGCAGTTTCGATAACACTGAAGCTTTCTTT. Translation gives CASSFDNTEAFF.

The chain couples TRBV5-1 to TRBJ2-7; D gene uncertain. The CDR3 totals 13 residues. Germline lookup yields CDR1 SGHRS and CDR2 YFSETQ. Trimming took 4 bases from V and 5 from J, leaving 13 bases between them. CDR3 sequence (DNA): TGCGCCAGCAGCCGGACCGCGGCCAACGAGCAGTACTTC. The encoded protein is CASSRTAANEQYF.

This clonotype was recorded a few times. The genes are TRBV28 and TRBJ2-1, with D perhaps matching TRBD2 (6 bases). This CDR3 has 16 residues. V was cut by 5 bases and J by 0 bases, with 14 bases left in between. The germline V gene encodes CDR1 MDHEN and CDR2 SYDVKM. The CDR3 DNA sequence: TGTGCCAGCAGTCCTCGGGAGTACGACTCCTACAATGAGCAGTTCTTC. Amino acids: CASSPREYDSYNEQFF. Full variable domain (outside the CDR3, taken from reference TRBV28 and TRBJ2-1): DVKVTQSSRYLVKRTGEKVFLECVQDMDHENMFWYRQDPGLGLRLIYFSYDVKMKEKGDIPEGYSVSREKKERFSLILESASTNQTSMYLCASSPREYDSYNEQFFGPGTRLTVL.

The rearrangement uses TRBV19 and TRBJ2-7; TRBD1 matches 8 bases. V dropped 5 bases and J dropped 5; count of bases not matched to a gene: 8. This CDR3 contains 14 residues. The germline gives CDR1 LNHDA, CDR2 SQIVND (reference sequence). The CDR3 region is CASSRNDRGHEQYF. The CDR3 nucleotides read TGTGCCAGTAGTCGAAATGACAGGGGCCACGAGCAGTACTTC.

This clonotype was seen more than once but under ten times. This chain uses TRBV5-1 with TRBJ2-1; D is perhaps TRBD1 (5 bases). The length of the CDR3 is 14 residues. The germline CDR1 and CDR2 sequences are SGHRS and YFSETQ. V was cut by 5 bases and J by 1 base, with 10 bases left in between. CDR3 in amino acids: CASSAGNSYNEQFF. CDR3 nucleotide sequence: TGCGCCAGCAGTGCAGGGAATTCCTACAATGAGCAGTTCTTC.

This clonotype has only a few counts. This chain uses TRBV11-2 with TRBJ2-1; D gene ambiguous. Trimming took 1 base from V and 7 from J, leaving 23 bases between them. The CDR3 sequence is 18 residues long. CDR1 SGHAT and CDR2 FQNNGV come from the germline V gene. CDR3 region: CASSLGELRAISANEQFF. Written as DNA, the CDR3 is TGTGCCAGCAGCTTAGGGGAACTCCGGGCAATCTCGGCGAATGAGCAGTTCTTC.

This clonotype was observed a few times. The rearrangement joins TRBV30 to TRBJ2-7; a weak D match, TRBD1 (6 bases). V was cut by 2 bases and J by 1 base, with 21 bases left in between. There are 17 residues in the CDR3. Germline lookup yields CDR1 GTSNPN and CDR2 SVGIG (reference sequence). As DNA, the CDR3 is TGTGCCTGGAGTTATTCAGGGGAAGGTACCCGATCCTACGAGCAGTACTTC. This codes for CAWSYSGEGTRSYEQYF.

V usage is TRBV12-3 or TRBV12-4 and J usage is TRBJ2-1, with 9 bases lining up with TRBD2. The CDR3 spans 15 residues. The V gene end was trimmed by 5 bases and the J gene end by 7 bases; junction bases not matched to a gene: 9. The CDR3 region is CASSRSGRGYNEQFF. As DNA, the CDR3 is TGTGCCAGCAGTCGTAGCGGGAGAGGGTATAATGAGCAGTTCTTC.

The chain is built from TRBV9 and TRBJ2-2, with TRBD2 matching 7 bases. V was clipped by 2 bases and J by 2 bases; unmatched bases: 9. Germline CDR1 reads SGDLS; CDR2 reads YYNGEE. This CDR3 has 17 amino acids. The CDR3: CASSVTRLAINTGELFF. The CDR3, as DNA: TGTGCCAGCAGCGTCACACGACTAGCTATTAACACCGGGGAGCTGTTTTTT.

The chain carries TRBV5-1 and TRBJ2-1; D ambiguous. The CDR3 consists of 13 residues. Germline CDR1 SGHRS, CDR2 YFSETQ. Trimming cost V 4 bases and J 4 bases, with 9 bases left between them. CDR3 amino acids: CASSADVYNEQFF. In DNA form, the CDR3 reads TGCGCCAGCAGCGCGGACGTATACAATGAGCAGTTCTTC.

The chain joins TRBV20-1 to TRBJ1-1, with 10 bases identical to TRBD1. This CDR3 spans 12 amino acids. Germline CDR1 is DFQATT and CDR2 is SNEGSKA (reference sequence). Trimming cost V 6 bases and J 8 bases; bases outside gene matches: 6. The CDR3 DNA is TGCAGTGCGCTGACAGGGGGCCTAGAAGCTTTCTTT. This encodes CSALTGGLEAFF.

This chain uses TRBV7-2 with TRBJ2-1; D perhaps matches TRBD2 (6 bases). Germline V CDR1 and CDR2: SGHTA, FQGNSA. CDR3 length: 15 amino acids. Trimming removed 2 bases from V and 6 bases from J, with 14 bases in between. CDR3: CASSLSLRGANEQFF. CDR3 sequence (DNA): TGTGCCAGCAGCTTATCCCTGCGGGGCGCCAATGAGCAGTTCTTC.

V gene TRBV5-1 combines with J gene TRBJ2-7; 7 nucleotides line up with TRBD2. The J segment lost 0 bases and the V segment lost 4 bases, leaving 7 bases of the junction unmatched. This CDR3 has 15 amino acids. The germline CDR1 and CDR2 sequences are SGHRS and YFSETQ. The chain's CDR3 is CASSPGTIFSYEQYF. In DNA, the CDR3 is TGCGCCAGCAGCCCTGGGACTATCTTCTCCTACGAGCAGTACTTC.

The chain carries TRBV4-1 and TRBJ2-5; a possible D gene is TRBD2 (6 bases). Between the trimmed V and J ends, which lost 2 bases and 6 bases, there was a span of 19 bases. The germline V gene encodes CDR1 MGHRA and CDR2 YSYEKL. CDR3 length: 16 residues. The CDR3 loop is CASSQPMRERSKTQYF. The DNA of the CDR3 is TGCGCCAGCAGCCAACCAATGCGGGAACGGTCCAAGACCCAGTACTTC.

The chain combines TRBV20-1 with TRBJ1-1; weak D call: TRBD1 (5 bases). CDR3 size: 15 residues. The V end was cut by 3 bases, the J end by 4 bases, with 18 bases between. Germline CDR1 reads DFQATT; CDR2 reads SNEGSKA (reference sequence). CDR3 region: CSASPQGRSGTEAFF. The CDR3 DNA sequence: TGCAGTGCTAGCCCCCAGGGAAGGTCGGGCACTGAAGCTTTCTTT.

A few counts support this clonotype. A read error may produce the germline difference seen at one junction end. The V call is TRBV24-1, the J call TRBJ2-1; D gene ambiguous. Germline V gives CDR1 KGHDR, CDR2 SFDVKD. The CDR3 is 13 residues long. CDR3 coding DNA: TGTGCCACCAGTGATTTCTCCCACAATGAGCAGTTCTTC. It is translated as CATSDFSHNEQFF.

The chain is built from TRBV7-9 and TRBJ2-7; TRBD2 matches at 9 bases. With V trimmed by 2 bases and J by 2 bases, 7 bases remained unmatched. Looked up from germline, CDR1 is SEHNR and CDR2 is FQNEAQ (reference sequence). This CDR3 is built from 16 residues. The CDR3 DNA is TGTGCCAGCAGCTTATCTTCTAGCGGGAATCCCTACGAGCAGTACTTC. This sequence encodes CASSLSSSGNPYEQYF.